This T cell receptor beta chain was found in a study of response to subunit inactivated influenza vaccine. There are 15 residues in the CDR3. After removal of 4 bases from V and 4 bases from J, the junction contained 7 bases not matched to a gene. Germline V gene data show CDR1 as SGHRS and CDR2 as YFSETQ. This clonotype was counted only a few times. TCRdb used MiXCR to reprocess the RT-PCR reads, holding one entry per CDR3 protein. The sample lists about 520,000 distinct CDR3 sequences; 7.2% were seen once. This TCR was recovered from a man between 50 and 69 years old who received an inactivated influenza vaccine. Sample: PBMCs from blood, taken less than 25 months after vaccination. V gene TRBV5-1 combines with J gene TRBJ1-2; the match to TRBD1 covers 10 bases. CDR3 amino acids: CASSRDRGSAYGYTF. CDR3 nucleotides: TGCGCCAGCAGCCGGGACAGGGGAAGTGCCTATGGCTACACCTTC.